The clone carrying this TCR beta chain was found many times. A single record per CDR3 protein comes from TCRdb applying MiXCR to the 5' RACE reads. The sample holds about 200,000 distinct CDR3 sequences, roughly 15% seen once. The entry originates in a study of identical twins. CDR1 is LGHDT, CDR2 YNNKEL, per germline (reference sequence). The V gene lost 1 base and the J gene lost 3 bases, with 7 bases spanning the gap. This CDR3 has 13 amino acids. The sample was also reused in another study, on T cells expressing NK-cell markers. Per that paper: Within the sequenced cohort of eight donors, seven exhibited HCMV seropositivity and one was seronegative.

The chain joins TRBV3-1 to TRBJ2-7; no firm D call. Input material: CD8+ T cells sorted from blood. This TCR was sampled from a woman under 30 in good health. CDR3: CASSQVEDYEQYF. The CDR3 DNA reads TGTGCCAGCAGCCAAGTTGAGGACTACGAGCAGTACTTC.